Following are 16 T cell receptor beta chains from one sample sequenced in a study of blood T cell repertoires in COVID-19. Clones were read by immunoSEQ multiplex PCR, and TCRdb kept only the in-frame ones, dropping some. The sample gives approximately 100,000 clones, around 84% of which show up once; roughly 37% is in the top ten. Sequencing was done on a sample of peripheral blood. Source of these receptors: a man older than 75 with acute or convalescent COVID-19.

The chain combines TRBV12-1 with TRBJ1-1. TRBV12-1 is given as a pseudogene. The CDR3 loop spans 11 amino acids. CDR3 DNA: TGTGCCAGCAGCTTTCGCGCTCTTGCTTTCTTT. Its protein is CASSFRALAFF.

The gene calls are TRBV11-3 and TRBJ2-5; 8 nucleotides agree with TRBD2. Trimming cost V 5 bases and J 4 bases; bases outside gene matches: 12. CDR3 length equals 16 residues. Germline V lookup: CDR1 SGHNT, CDR2 YENEEA. The chain's CDR3 is CASSPQSGGGTETQYF. CDR3 nucleotide sequence: TGTGCCAGCAGCCCCCAAAGTGGCGGGGGGACAGAGACCCAGTACTTC.

This chain's CDR3 is CASSPLGLGPSPLHF. CDR3 nucleotide sequence: TGTGCCAGCAGCCCGCTGGGCCTTGGGCCTTCACCCCTCCACTTT. The chain has TRBV3-1 (or the pseudogene TRBV3-2) and TRBJ1-6; D is unclear. Trimming pared 4 bases from V and 9 bases from J, leaving 16 bases between. This CDR3 spans 15 amino acids. Germline CDR1 and CDR2: LGHDT and YNNKEL (reference sequence).

V and J are TRBV13 and TRBJ1-1; D ambiguous. Between the trimmed V and J ends, which lost 5 bases and 6 bases, there was a span of 13 bases. The germline gives CDR1 PRHDT, CDR2 FYEKMQ (reference sequence). The CDR3 totals 13 residues. The CDR3 reads CASSPRGRSEAFF. Written as DNA, the CDR3 is TGTGCCAGCAGCCCTCGCGGTAGGTCTGAAGCTTTCTTT.

The genes are TRBV27 and TRBJ1-1, with 9 bases fitting TRBD1. Germline V CDR1 and CDR2: MNHEY, SMNVEV (reference sequence). The J segment lost 12 bases and the V segment lost 4 bases, leaving 15 bases of the junction unmatched. The CDR3 sequence is 15 residues long. CDR3: CASSSYPGTGKGTFF. CDR3 DNA: TGTGCCAGCAGTTCCTACCCAGGGACAGGGAAAGGGACTTTCTTT.

This clone was observed a few times. V is TRBV18 and J is TRBJ2-1, with 7 nucleotides matching TRBD2. The CDR3 contains 13 residues. Germline CDR1 and CDR2: KGHSH and LQKENI. J gave up 9 bases and V 0 bases, and 2 bases lay outside the gene matches. DNA for the CDR3: TGTGCCAGCTCACCACCTAGCGGGCTTGAGCAGTTCTTC. This gives the protein CASSPPSGLEQFF.

The J gene is TRBJ2-7, the V gene TRBV25-1; D possibly corresponds to TRBD2 (6 bases). V lost 4 bases, J lost 1 base, and 11 bases lay in between. The CDR3 consists of 14 residues. Looked up from germline, CDR1 is MGHDK and CDR2 is SYGVNS. In nucleotides, the CDR3 is TGTGCCAGCAGTGTAGGAGGGCTATCCTACGAGCAGTACTTC. This translates into CASSVGGLSYEQYF.

The chain couples TRBV5-5 to TRBJ2-5; D uncertain. Germline CDR1 is SGHKS and CDR2 is YYEKEE (reference sequence). The CDR3 is made up of 16 amino acids. V was shortened by 3 bases and J by 1 base, with 16 bases between the two germline ends. CDR3 coding DNA: TGTGCCAGCAGCTCCCTGACTCAGCCTTTCCAAGAGACCCAGTACTTC. It specifies CASSSLTQPFQETQYF.

This rearrangement joins TRBV19 to TRBJ2-3; 12 bases agree with TRBD2. This CDR3 contains 14 residues. V trimming: 8 bases; J trimming: 4 bases; junction bases outside the gene matches: 4. From germline, CDR1 is LNHDA and CDR2 SQIVND (reference sequence). Written as DNA, the CDR3 is TGTGCCAGTGGGCGACTAGCGGGAGCAGATACGCAGTATTTT. Residues: CASGRLAGADTQYF.

The sample holds one count of this clone. The chain carries TRBV6-2 or TRBV6-3 and TRBJ2-5; no reliable D call. Germline V lookup: CDR1 MNHEY, CDR2 SVGEGT. The CDR3 sequence is 14 residues long. V was pared by 5 bases and J by 2 bases, with 12 bases between. This CDR3 reads CASSTHYEQETQYF. CDR3 in DNA: TGTGCCAGCAGTACACATTATGAACAAGAGACCCAGTACTTC.

This rearrangement joins TRBV18 to TRBJ2-1; 8 bases fit TRBD2. The length of the CDR3 is 20 residues. Unmatched junction bases numbered 19, after V lost 6 bases and J lost 0 bases. Germline V gene sequence: CDR1 KGHSH, CDR2 LQKENI. This chain's CDR3 is CASSINSDAGGSSSYNEQFF. As DNA, the CDR3 is TGTGCCAGCTCCATAAACTCCGATGCGGGAGGTTCGAGCTCCTACAATGAGCAGTTCTTC.

The genes are TRBV27 and TRBJ2-2; a weak D match, TRBD2 (6 bases). The CDR3 sequence is 14 residues long. Per germline, CDR1 MNHEY and CDR2 SMNVEV (reference sequence). V was shortened by 6 bases and J by 7 bases, with 15 bases between the two germline ends. CDR3 sequence (DNA): TGTGCCAGCAGCCGGGGACTGGGGATCGGGGAGCTGTTTTTT. This codes for CASSRGLGIGELFF.

CDR3 loop: CASSDSGQPNSPLHF. CDR3 nucleotide sequence: TGTGCCAGCAGTGACTCGGGACAGCCTAATTCACCCCTCCACTTT. The V call is TRBV6-4, the J call TRBJ1-6; TRBD1 aligns across 7 bases. CDR3 length equals 15 residues. Looked up from germline, CDR1 is MRHNA and CDR2 is SNTAGT. V shed 0 bases, J shed 6 bases, and the junction held 2 bases outside the gene matches.

The chain is built from TRBV13 and TRBJ2-4; TRBD2 matches 7 bases. Germline V gene lookup returns CDR1 PRHDT and CDR2 FYEKMQ (reference sequence). The CDR3 contains 19 residues. Unmatched junction bases numbered 27, after V lost 5 bases and J lost 11 bases. The CDR3 DNA sequence: TGTGCCAGCAGCAGGGGAGGGGTCATGGCGGGAACCCTCCTTGACGTTCAGTACTTC. Amino acids: CASSRGGVMAGTLLDVQYF.

The chain carries TRBV10-3 and TRBJ2-1, with 10 bases identical to TRBD2. The CDR3 is 15 amino acids. Germline lookup yields CDR1 ENHRY and CDR2 SYGVKD. The V and J ends lost 6 bases and 8 bases, in that order; junction bases with no gene match: 10. The CDR3 DNA reads as TGTGCCATCAGGATAGCGGGAGGTGCTTCGGATGAGCAGTTCTTC. Amino acids: CAIRIAGGASDEQFF.

The chain couples TRBV3-1 (or the pseudogene TRBV3-2) to TRBJ1-5, with 7 bases aligning to TRBD1. The CDR3 length is 15 residues. The ends lost 1 base at V and 7 bases at J; junction bases unmatched: 7. The germline V gene has CDR1 LGHDT and CDR2 YNNKEL (reference sequence). CDR3 protein: CASSQGLTGRQPQHF. CDR3 DNA sequence: TGTGCCAGCAGCCAAGGCCTGACAGGGCGGCAGCCCCAGCATTTT.